These 15 T cell receptor beta chains share one sample of origin, sequenced in a study of T cell repertoires in cytomegalovirus infection. Using its own MiXCR run on the reads, TCRdb lists one record per CDR3 protein. The sample contains under 600,000 distinct CDR3 sequences, more than 15% of which appear only once. The sample consisted of CD8+ T cells from PBMCs. These receptors were taken from a human donor in good health (CMV status not recorded). Some clones in this sample may be carry-over from other donors' samples.

This clonotype has a count of ten or more. The chain is built from TRBV11-2 and TRBJ2-1, with a possible D match to TRBD2 (5 bases). In germline, CDR1 is SGHAT, CDR2 FQNNGV. Trimming cost V 2 bases and J 0 bases, with 8 bases left between them. The CDR3 is 15 residues long. CDR3 DNA sequence: TGTGCCAGCAGCTTAACTAGTAGCTCCTACAATGAGCAGTTCTTC. Amino acids: CASSLTSSSYNEQFF. Full variable domain (missing parts from reference TRBV11-2 and TRBJ2-1): EAGVAQSPRYKIIEKRQSVAFWCNPISGHATLYWYQQILGQGPKLLIQFQNNGVVDDSQLPKDRFSAERLKGVDSTLKIQPAKLEDSAVYLCASSLTSSSYNEQFFGPGTRLTVL.

This clonotype was seen just once. The rearrangement joins TRBV7-3 to TRBJ1-1; D not certain. Deletions cut 3 bases from V and 10 bases from J, with 9 bases between. Per germline, CDR1 SGHTA and CDR2 FQGTGA. The CDR3 is 11 amino acids. The CDR3 DNA sequence: TGTGCCAGCAGCTTCGGAAGTTTAGCTTTCTTT. Its protein product is CASSFGSLAFF.

The rearrangement joins TRBV19 to TRBJ2-1; D unresolved. This CDR3 is built from 13 residues. Germline V CDR1 and CDR2: LNHDA, SQIVND (reference sequence). V gave up 5 bases and J gave up 14 bases, with 19 bases separating them. The CDR3 nucleotides are TGTGCCAGTAGTTCTTTCGACGACCCTGGGGAGTTCTTC. Protein product: CASSSFDDPGEFF.

This clonotype was seen only a few times. The chain uses TRBV5-6 and TRBJ2-7; TRBD2 might be the D (6 bases). Germline assignment: CDR1 SGHDT and CDR2 YYEEEE. The CDR3 loop spans 14 amino acids. Trimming stripped 2 bases from V and 2 bases from J, with 11 bases between. CDR3 sequence reads: CASSFRRGPYEQYF. Written as DNA, the CDR3 is TGTGCCAGCAGCTTTCGGCGGGGTCCCTACGAGCAGTACTTC.

A few counts support this clonotype. The chain couples TRBV20-1 to TRBJ1-2; D remains unclear. The CDR3 has 14 residues. The V end lost 0 bases, the J end lost 5 bases, and 13 bases lay between the germline ends. The germline V gene has CDR1 DFQATT and CDR2 SNEGSKA (reference sequence). The CDR3 reads CSAREAGEGYGYTF. The CDR3 DNA reads as TGCAGTGCTAGAGAAGCCGGGGAAGGATATGGCTACACCTTC.

The rearrangement joins TRBV19 to TRBJ2-7; D might be TRBD1 or TRBD2, each matching 5 bases. This CDR3 has 15 residues. Trimming took off 3 bases at V and 0 bases at J, with 12 bases between the two ends. The V gene's germline CDR1 is LNHDA and CDR2 SQIVND (reference sequence). CDR3: CASSIEGTSSYEQYF. The CDR3 nucleotides are TGTGCCAGTAGTATTGAGGGGACCTCCTCCTACGAGCAGTACTTC.

This clonotype was detected only a few times. This rearrangement joins TRBV20-1 to TRBJ2-1, with D possibly TRBD2 on 7 matching bases. CDR3 length: 16 residues. Germline CDR1 and CDR2: DFQATT and SNEGSKA (reference sequence). V gave up 1 base and J gave up 1 base, with 14 bases separating them. The DNA of the CDR3 is TGCAGTGCTAGAGGGAAGGGGGGGCTTTCCTACAATGAGCAGTTCTTC. Translation: CSARGKGGLSYNEQFF.

This clonotype was observed at least ten times. V is TRBV12-3 or TRBV12-4 and J is TRBJ2-1, with 8 positions matching TRBD2. The J segment lost 8 bases and the V segment lost 7 bases, leaving 13 bases of the junction unmatched. The CDR3 is made up of 15 amino acids. The CDR3 DNA reads TGTGCCAGCAACCCCCCTAGCGGGTATTTGGATGAGCAGTTCTTC. Protein sequence: CASNPPSGYLDEQFF.

This clonotype was seen a few times. The V and J genes are TRBV11-2 and TRBJ1-1; no definite D call. With 0 bases removed from V and 5 bases from J, the gap between germline ends came to 10 bases. The CDR3 consists of 14 residues. The germline gives CDR1 SGHAT, CDR2 FQNNGV. The CDR3 bases are TGTGCCAGCAGCTTAGATGGACGGGGAACTGAAGCTTTCTTT. Residues: CASSLDGRGTEAFF.

The chain employs TRBV7-9 and TRBJ2-1, with D perhaps TRBD1 (6 bases). The CDR3 runs 16 residues. From germline, CDR1 is SEHNR and CDR2 FQNEAQ (reference sequence). With 5 bases removed from V and 0 bases from J, the gap between germline ends came to 14 bases. The CDR3, as DNA: TGTGCCAGCAGCCCCAGGACAGTAAGCTCCTACAATGAGCAGTTCTTC. Its translation is CASSPRTVSSYNEQFF.

The sample holds one count of this clonotype. A much larger clonotype is one base distant, so this may be a read error. For the CDR3, the DNA is TGTGCCAGCAGCATAGCACTAACTGATATCCCCTACGAGCAGTACTTC. Translating it yields CASSIALTDIPYEQYF. The gene calls are TRBV9 and TRBJ2-7; D unclear. The germline V and J ends were trimmed by 4 bases and 2 bases, with 19 bases remaining between them. This CDR3 is built from 16 residues. CDR1 and CDR2 (germline): SGDLS, YYNGEE.

The gene calls are TRBV18 and TRBJ2-5, with 8 bases matching TRBD2. The CDR3 runs to 19 residues. Trimming took 3 bases from V and 3 from J; bases not matched to a gene: 18. Germline V gene sequence: CDR1 KGHSH, CDR2 LQKENI. Here the CDR3 reads CASSPRTGLANGREETQYF. The DNA for the CDR3 is TGTGCCAGCTCACCGAGGACTGGACTAGCCAACGGGAGGGAAGAGACCCAGTACTTC.

This clonotype was picked up a small number of times. This chain links TRBV7-9 with TRBJ2-7, with D tentatively TRBD1 (5 bases). The length of the CDR3 is 16 residues. CDR1 and CDR2 from the germline V gene are SEHNR and FQNEAQ (reference sequence). With 0 bases removed from V and 6 bases from J, the gap between germline ends came to 18 bases. The CDR3 spells CASSLALQDTLREQYF. Here the CDR3 DNA reads TGTGCCAGCAGCTTAGCGCTCCAGGACACCCTACGCGAGCAGTACTTC.

This clonotype showed up many times. The rearrangement links TRBV7-2 to TRBJ2-5; a weak D match, TRBD2 (6 bases). CDR1 and CDR2 (germline): SGHTA, FQGNSA. CDR3 length: 17 residues. Deletions cut 1 base from V and 5 bases from J, with 20 bases between. The CDR3 reads CASSLGITREFQETQYF. For the CDR3, the DNA is TGTGCCAGCAGCTTAGGAATAACCCGGGAGTTCCAGGAGACCCAGTACTTC.

V and J are TRBV6-1 and TRBJ2-7; perhaps TRBD2 as D (6 bases). Trimming took 6 bases from V and 1 from J, leaving 10 bases between them. Germline V gene sequence: CDR1 MNHNS, CDR2 SASEGT. The CDR3 runs 13 residues. CDR3 DNA: TGTGCCAGCAGGCAGACTAGGTCCTACGAGCAGTACTTC. Amino acid sequence: CASRQTRSYEQYF.